This entry lists 5 T cell receptor beta chains sequenced from one sample in a study of radiation and T cells in renal cell carcinoma. Clones were sequenced by immunoSEQ multiplex PCR, and TCRdb holds only the in-frame ones, with some missing. The sample contains some 10,000 clones, 65% of which appear only once. Treatment of the sample: treatment-naive control, cytoreductive nephrectomy. The specimen comprised tumor tissue, sampled from a patient whose treatment was nephrectomy without radiotherapy. These receptors all stem from a man in his sixties with renal cell carcinoma.

This clone is judged medium-sized. The V gene is TRBV7-2, the J gene TRBJ2-7, with TRBD2 as a possible D gene (6 bases). The germline gives CDR1 SGHTA, CDR2 FQGNSA. The length of the CDR3 is 16 residues. Trimming took 5 bases from V and 2 from J, leaving 19 bases between them. The CDR3 protein is CASSLTHRDSAYEQYF. The CDR3 DNA reads TGTGCCAGCAGCCTAACCCACCGGGACTCAGCCTACGAGCAGTACTTC.

The rearrangement links TRBV18 to TRBJ1-1; D unclear. Germline assignment: CDR1 KGHSH and CDR2 LQKENI. This CDR3 has 13 amino acids. V was cut by 1 base and J by 6 bases, with 9 bases left in between. CDR3 loop: CASSPLYGSEAFF. The CDR3, as DNA: TGTGCCAGCTCACCACTCTACGGGTCTGAAGCTTTCTTT.

The rearrangement joins TRBV6-4 to TRBJ1-2; tentative D call: TRBD1 (6 bases). Germline CDR1 and CDR2: MRHNA and SNTAGT. The CDR3 totals 16 residues. The ends were cut back, 4 bases at V and 8 bases at J, with 23 bases in the middle. CDR3 sequence: CASSAEVSDRTIGYTF. The CDR3, as DNA: TGTGCCAGCAGTGCGGAAGTATCGGACAGAACTATCGGCTACACCTTC.

This clone ranks as medium-sized. This rearrangement joins TRBV7-9 to TRBJ2-1; TRBD2 matches 11 bases. The CDR3 length is 15 residues. V gave up 5 bases and J gave up 6 bases; unmatched junction bases: 6. Germline V gene lookup returns CDR1 SEHNR and CDR2 FQNEAQ (reference sequence). CDR3 bases: TGTGCCAGCAGCGCTAGCGGGGGGCCAGGCAATGAGCAGTTCTTC. Amino acid sequence: CASSASGGPGNEQFF. Using reference TRBV7-9 and TRBJ2-1 for the parts outside the CDR3, the full variable domain is DTGVSQNPRHKITKRGQNVTFRCDPISEHNRLYWYRQTLGQGPEFLTYFQNEAQLEKSRLLSDRFSAERPKGSFSTLEIQRTEQGDSAMYLCASSASGGPGNEQFFGPGTRLTVL.

The DNA for the CDR3 is TGTGCCTGGACCGGGACAGGGAGTAGGAAGCAGTACTTC. Translation: CAWTGTGSRKQYF. The rearrangement joins TRBV30 to TRBJ2-7, with 9 bases matching TRBD1. CDR3 length equals 13 residues. The germline V gene has CDR1 GTSNPN and CDR2 SVGIG (reference sequence). With V trimmed by 4 bases and J by 8 bases, 9 bases remained unmatched.